This is a list of T cell receptor beta chains from one sample in a study of shared clonotypes between healthy human individuals. Measured with immunoSEQ multiplex PCR; TCRdb has only the in-frame clones, and not every one. Counted here are 2,500,000 or so clones, approximately 94% occurring once; the ten biggest clones make up approximately 0.35%. Sequenced material: naive CD4+ T cells from PBMCs. Source of these receptors: a man between 18 and 35 years old in good health. Some clones in this sample may be carry-over from other donors' samples. Both conserved end residues are part of each CDR3. A D gene is named only where the DNA matches it firmly. Clone size is stated in some rows and not others, as once, few, many or a class when expanded.

abundance: NA; d_gene: NA; v_gene: TRBV6-6; j_gene: TRBJ2-1; CDR3aa: CASSYGESSYNEQFF; CDR3nt: TGTGCCAGCAGTTACGGGGAGAGCTCCTACAATGAGCAGTTCTTC
abundance: NA; d_gene: NA; v_gene: TRBV4-3; j_gene: TRBJ2-1; CDR3aa: CASSQSPRAAYNEQFF; CDR3nt: TGCGCCAGCAGCCAGTCCCCCAGGGCCGCCTACAATGAGCAGTTCTTC
abundance: NA; d_gene: TRBD2; v_gene: TRBV2; j_gene: TRBJ2-2; CDR3aa: CASTRLAGGGELFF; CDR3nt: TGTGCCAGCACCCGACTAGCGGGAGGCGGGGAGCTGTTTTTT
abundance: NA; d_gene: NA; v_gene: TRBV19; j_gene: TRBJ1-2; CDR3aa: CASSRGAKGYTF; CDR3nt: TGTGCCAGTAGTAGGGGAGCAAAAGGCTACACCTTC
abundance: NA; d_gene: NA; v_gene: TRBV5-1; j_gene: TRBJ2-1; CDR3aa: CASSPPERASYNEQFF; CDR3nt: TGCGCCAGCAGCCCGCCGGAACGGGCCTCCTACAATGAGCAGTTCTTC
abundance: NA; d_gene: NA; v_gene: TRBV6-5; j_gene: TRBJ1-1; CDR3aa: CASRKRGDMNTEAFF; CDR3nt: TGTGCCAGCAGGAAACGGGGGGACATGAACACTGAAGCTTTCTTT
abundance: once; d_gene: NA; v_gene: TRBV29-1; j_gene: TRBJ1-1; CDR3aa: CSVGGAGDGTEAFF; CDR3nt: TGCAGCGTTGGAGGGGCGGGGGATGGCACTGAAGCTTTCTTT
abundance: NA; d_gene: TRBD1; v_gene: TRBV4-1; j_gene: TRBJ2-5; CDR3aa: CASSLTGGIIKETQYF; CDR3nt: TGCGCCAGCAGCCTGACAGGGGGCATAATTAAGGAGACCCAGTACTTC
abundance: NA; d_gene: TRBD1; v_gene: TRBV4-2; j_gene: TRBJ2-2; CDR3aa: CASSQPGTGGIGELFF; CDR3nt: TGTGCCAGCAGCCAACCCGGGACAGGGGGCATCGGGGAGCTGTTTTTT
abundance: NA; d_gene: NA; v_gene: TRBV6-6; j_gene: TRBJ1-1; CDR3aa: CASSTPGTANTEAFF; CDR3nt: TGTGCCAGCAGCACCCCCGGGACGGCGAACACTGAAGCTTTCTTT
abundance: NA; d_gene: TRBD1; v_gene: TRBV5-5; j_gene: TRBJ2-7; CDR3aa: CASSRSGQGSYEQYF; CDR3nt: TGTGCCAGCAGTCGATCGGGACAGGGCTCCTACGAGCAGTACTTC
abundance: NA; d_gene: TRBD2; v_gene: TRBV11-1; j_gene: TRBJ2-5; CDR3aa: CASKRIAGAETQYF; CDR3nt: TGTGCCAGCAAAAGGATAGCGGGAGCCGAGACCCAGTACTTC
abundance: NA; d_gene: TRBD2; v_gene: TRBV7-2; j_gene: TRBJ2-3; CDR3aa: CASSLTPGLAGDRDTQYF; CDR3nt: TGTGCCAGCAGCTTAACCCCCGGACTAGCGGGAGACCGAGATACGCAGTATTTT
abundance: NA; d_gene: TRBD1; v_gene: TRBV9; j_gene: TRBJ2-3; CDR3aa: CASSPRTGDTADTQYF; CDR3nt: TGTGCCAGCAGCCCTCGGACAGGAGACACGGCAGATACGCAGTATTTT
abundance: NA; d_gene: NA; v_gene: TRBV27; j_gene: TRBJ1-2; CDR3aa: CASTATGVGGYTF; CDR3nt: TGTGCCAGCACCGCGACGGGGGTAGGAGGCTACACCTTC
abundance: NA; d_gene: NA; v_gene: TRBV7-2; j_gene: TRBJ2-3; CDR3aa: CASSLETPTDTQYF; CDR3nt: TGTGCCAGCAGCTTAGAGACACCCACAGATACGCAGTATTTT
abundance: NA; d_gene: TRBD2; v_gene: TRBV4-3; j_gene: TRBJ2-2; CDR3aa: CASSREILGLAGVAGELFF; CDR3nt: TGCGCCAGCAGCCGCGAAATATTGGGACTAGCGGGAGTAGCTGGGGAGCTGTTTTTT
abundance: NA; d_gene: NA; v_gene: TRBV5-1; j_gene: TRBJ1-1; CDR3aa: CASSLEHQNTEAFF; CDR3nt: TGCGCCAGCAGCTTGGAACACCAGAACACTGAAGCTTTCTTT
abundance: NA; d_gene: TRBD2; v_gene: TRBV7-9; j_gene: TRBJ2-2; CDR3aa: CASSPGTSGREVYTGELFF; CDR3nt: TGTGCCAGCAGCCCCGGGACTAGCGGGAGGGAGGTCTACACCGGGGAGCTGTTTTTT
abundance: NA; d_gene: NA; v_gene: TRBV9; j_gene: TRBJ1-4; CDR3aa: CASSRSGGADNEKLFF; CDR3nt: TGTGCCAGCAGCCGAAGTGGGGGGGCAGATAATGAAAAACTGTTTTTT
abundance: NA; d_gene: NA; v_gene: TRBV7-9; j_gene: TRBJ1-4; CDR3aa: CASSTQGYNEKLFF; CDR3nt: TGTGCCAGCAGCACCCAGGGGTACAATGAAAAACTGTTTTTT
abundance: NA; d_gene: TRBD2; v_gene: TRBV2; j_gene: TRBJ2-7; CDR3aa: CASSVGGRATEQYF; CDR3nt: TGTGCCAGCAGTGTTGGCGGGAGGGCCACCGAGCAGTACTTC
abundance: NA; d_gene: NA; v_gene: TRBV29-1; j_gene: TRBJ1-3; CDR3aa: CSAHGTSGNTIYF; CDR3nt: TGCAGCGCCCACGGGACATCTGGAAACACCATATATTTT
abundance: once; d_gene: TRBD1; v_gene: TRBV28; j_gene: TRBJ1-2; CDR3aa: CASRPGQGYGYTF; CDR3nt: TGTGCCAGCAGGCCCGGACAGGGGTATGGCTACACCTTC
abundance: NA; d_gene: NA; v_gene: TRBV5-4; j_gene: TRBJ2-2; CDR3aa: CASSSMGSNTGELFF; CDR3nt: TGTGCCAGCAGCTCGATGGGATCGAACACCGGGGAGCTGTTTTTT
abundance: NA; d_gene: NA; v_gene: TRBV6-5; j_gene: TRBJ2-5; CDR3aa: CASSYKLGQYF; CDR3nt: TGTGCCAGCAGTTATAAGTTAGGCCAGTACTTC
abundance: NA; d_gene: TRBD1; v_gene: TRBV5-1; j_gene: TRBJ1-4; CDR3aa: CASSFFPGQGDEKLFF; CDR3nt: TGCGCCAGCAGCTTTTTTCCGGGACAGGGAGATGAAAAACTGTTTTTT
abundance: few; d_gene: NA; v_gene: TRBV29-1; j_gene: TRBJ2-1; CDR3aa: CSARRNEQFF; CDR3nt: TGCAGCGCTAGACGCAATGAGCAGTTCTTC
abundance: once; d_gene: TRBD1; v_gene: TRBV30; j_gene: TRBJ1-2; CDR3aa: CATDRGGYGYTF; CDR3nt: TGTGCCACGGACAGGGGTGGCTATGGCTACACCTTC
abundance: NA; d_gene: NA; v_gene: TRBV29-1; j_gene: TRBJ2-7; CDR3aa: CSVQPVGYEQYF; CDR3nt: TGCAGCGTCCAACCGGTGGGCTACGAGCAGTACTTC
abundance: NA; d_gene: NA; v_gene: TRBV9; j_gene: TRBJ1-1; CDR3aa: CASSVGPGGGNTEAFF; CDR3nt: TGTGCCAGCAGCGTAGGGCCCGGGGGAGGTAACACTGAAGCTTTCTTT
abundance: NA; d_gene: NA; v_gene: TRBV19; j_gene: TRBJ1-3; CDR3aa: CASSIPRGGNTIYF; CDR3nt: TGTGCCAGTAGTATACCCAGGGGTGGAAACACCATATATTTT
abundance: few; d_gene: TRBD1; v_gene: TRBV14; j_gene: TRBJ1-1; CDR3aa: CASSQIHGQGNTEAFF; CDR3nt: TGTGCCAGCAGCCAAATCCACGGACAGGGGAACACTGAAGCTTTCTTT
abundance: NA; d_gene: NA; v_gene: TRBV6-5; j_gene: TRBJ2-5; CDR3aa: CASSRRETQYF; CDR3nt: TGTGCCAGCAGCCGGCGGGAGACCCAGTACTTC
abundance: once; d_gene: TRBD2; v_gene: TRBV7-2; j_gene: TRBJ2-4; CDR3aa: CASSLQASGDIQYF; CDR3nt: TGTGCCAGCAGCTTACAGGCTAGCGGGGACATTCAGTACTTC
abundance: NA; d_gene: TRBD1; v_gene: TRBV28; j_gene: TRBJ1-2; CDR3aa: CASRGTGGAGGYTF; CDR3nt: TGTGCCAGCAGAGGTACAGGGGGCGCAGGGGGCTACACCTTC
abundance: NA; d_gene: NA; v_gene: TRBV5-4; j_gene: TRBJ2-3; CDR3aa: CASSPGPPDTQYF; CDR3nt: TGTGCCAGCAGCCCCGGGCCGCCAGATACGCAGTATTTT
abundance: NA; d_gene: NA; v_gene: TRBV7-2; j_gene: TRBJ2-2; CDR3aa: CASSLKGGGTGELFF; CDR3nt: TGTGCCAGCAGCTTAAAAGGAGGGGGCACCGGGGAGCTGTTTTTT
abundance: NA; d_gene: NA; v_gene: TRBV7-3; j_gene: TRBJ2-1; CDR3aa: CASSLSSNEQFF; CDR3nt: TGTGCCAGCAGCTTAAGTTCCAATGAGCAGTTCTTC
abundance: NA; d_gene: NA; v_gene: TRBV28; j_gene: TRBJ1-2; CDR3aa: CASSFRTEAGYTF; CDR3nt: TGTGCCAGCAGTTTTCGGACCGAGGCAGGCTACACCTTC
abundance: NA; d_gene: NA; v_gene: TRBV10-3; j_gene: TRBJ2-7; CDR3aa: CASSYSGQSYEQYF; CDR3nt: TGTGCCAGCAGTTACTCAGGGCAGAGCTACGAGCAGTACTTC
abundance: NA; d_gene: TRBD1; v_gene: TRBV5-1; j_gene: TRBJ2-7; CDR3aa: CASGTGTLISYEQYF; CDR3nt: TGCGCCAGCGGGACAGGCACCTTGATATCCTACGAGCAGTACTTC
abundance: NA; d_gene: NA; v_gene: TRBV5-1; j_gene: TRBJ1-3; CDR3aa: CASKQDPSGNTIYF; CDR3nt: TGCGCCAGTAAACAGGACCCCTCTGGAAACACCATATATTTT
abundance: NA; d_gene: NA; v_gene: TRBV19; j_gene: TRBJ1-2; CDR3aa: CASSIVGTANYGYTF; CDR3nt: TGTGCCAGTAGTATAGTCGGGACGGCTAACTATGGCTACACCTTC
abundance: NA; d_gene: NA; v_gene: TRBV18; j_gene: TRBJ1-1; CDR3aa: CASSPEGYTEAFF; CDR3nt: TGTGCCAGCTCCCCGGAGGGGTACACTGAAGCTTTCTTT
abundance: NA; d_gene: TRBD1; v_gene: TRBV30; j_gene: TRBJ2-4; CDR3aa: CAWRTGAKNIQYF; CDR3nt: TGTGCCTGGAGGACAGGGGCCAAAAACATTCAGTACTTC
abundance: NA; d_gene: NA; v_gene: TRBV30; j_gene: TRBJ2-5; CDR3aa: CAWISAGTETQYF; CDR3nt: TGTGCCTGGATCTCCGCAGGGACGGAGACCCAGTACTTC
abundance: NA; d_gene: TRBD2; v_gene: TRBV18; j_gene: TRBJ2-1; CDR3aa: CASSPGLAGLYNEQFF; CDR3nt: TGTGCCAGCTCACCTGGGCTAGCGGGCCTTTACAATGAGCAGTTCTTC
abundance: NA; d_gene: NA; v_gene: TRBV11-2; j_gene: TRBJ2-7; CDR3aa: CASSHLTGLSGQYF; CDR3nt: TGTGCCAGCAGCCATCTAACAGGGTTGTCAGGGCAGTACTTC
abundance: once; d_gene: TRBD1; v_gene: TRBV18; j_gene: TRBJ1-1; CDR3aa: CASSPRFGTGAMNTEAFF; CDR3nt: TGTGCCAGCTCACCACGGTTCGGGACAGGGGCGATGAACACTGAAGCTTTCTTT
abundance: NA; d_gene: NA; v_gene: TRBV7-2; j_gene: TRBJ2-3; CDR3aa: CASSLGGGYTSTDTQYF; CDR3nt: TGTGCCAGCAGCTTAGGCGGCGGCTATACTAGCACAGATACGCAGTATTTT